The 25 T cell receptor beta chains given below trace back to one sample, sequenced in a study of spatial heterogeneity in lung cancer. TCRdb called the 5' RACE reads again in MiXCR, with one record for every CDR3 protein. This sample has fewer than 20,000 distinct CDR3 sequences, with 5.5% to 8.5% found just once. These receptors have no known antigen. Study-level points and caveats: Higher tumor mutation counts went along with higher counts of expanded intratumoral alpha and beta TCRs.

The time point denotes: sample taken at primary tumor resection. Here the sequenced sample was lung tumor tissue, taken at surgery. The receptors derive from a female donor with early-stage non-small cell lung cancer.

The chain recombines TRBV9 with TRBJ1-1; 8 nucleotides match TRBD1. Germline CDR1 SGDLS, CDR2 YYNGEE. CDR3 length: 16 amino acids. V shed 0 bases and J 1 base; nucleotides not matched to a gene: 5. The CDR3 is CASSVGAGGTNTEAFF. The CDR3 DNA sequence: TGTGCCAGCAGCGTAGGGGCAGGGGGCACGAACACTGAAGCTTTCTTT.

This clonotype was recorded many times. V is TRBV2 and J is TRBJ2-7, with D maybe TRBD1 (6 bases). Looked up from germline, CDR1 is SNHLY and CDR2 is FYNNEI. V dropped 2 bases and J dropped 4 bases, with 12 bases sitting between them. This CDR3 region has 14 residues. CDR3 sequence reads: CASSETGLGYEQYF. CDR3 sequence (DNA): TGTGCCAGCAGTGAAACAGGGTTGGGGTACGAGCAGTACTTC.

Relative to its sample, this clonotype is medium-sized (0.01 to 0.1%). V is TRBV6-2 or TRBV6-3 and J is TRBJ2-7; a possible D gene is TRBD1 (6 bases). Germline CDR1 MNHEY, CDR2 SVGEGT. The CDR3 loop spans 14 amino acids. Trimming left V 7 bases short and J 0 bases short, with 13 bases between. As DNA, the CDR3 is TGTGCCAGCAAGTGGGGGCTCAGCTCCTACGAGCAGTACTTC. This gives the protein CASKWGLSSYEQYF.

Many counts were recorded for this clonotype. The chain employs TRBV7-9 and TRBJ2-7; no clear D gene. V was clipped by 3 bases and J by 5 bases, with 14 bases between them. Per the germline V gene, CDR1 is SEHNR and CDR2 is FQNEAQ (reference sequence). The CDR3 runs to 14 residues. Here the CDR3 reads CASSLATSQDEQYF. CDR3 nucleotides: TGTGCCAGCAGCTTGGCCACGTCGCAGGACGAGCAGTACTTC.

The sample holds a few counts of this clonotype. The chain links TRBV27 to TRBJ1-2, with 7 bases matching TRBD1. CDR1 is MNHEY, CDR2 SMNVEV, per germline (reference sequence). V was clipped by 8 bases and J by 8 bases; unmatched bases: 11. The CDR3 is made up of 13 amino acids. CDR3 nucleotides: TGTGCCAGCGGACTTCACAGGGGATCCGGCTACACCTTC. Amino acids: CASGLHRGSGYTF.

The rearrangement uses TRBV20-1 and TRBJ2-7; D is unclear. The V gene lost 5 bases and the J gene lost 7 bases, with 15 bases spanning the gap. CDR1 and CDR2 (germline): DFQATT, SNEGSKA (reference sequence). This CDR3 has 12 amino acids. The CDR3 is CSARRPAGEQYF. The CDR3 nucleotides read TGCAGTGCTCGAAGACCGGCCGGGGAGCAGTACTTC.

This clonotype was counted ten times or more. The V and J genes are TRBV28 and TRBJ2-7; 8 nucleotides align to TRBD1. The germline gives CDR1 MDHEN, CDR2 SYDVKM. The CDR3 is made up of 18 amino acids. Trimming at V came to 5 bases and at J to 3 bases, leaving 18 bases not matched to a gene. CDR3 sequence reads: CASSVSRGLGSLNYEQYF. The CDR3 region has the DNA TGTGCCAGCAGTGTTTCCAGGGGGCTAGGCTCGTTGAACTACGAGCAGTACTTC.

This clonotype was detected ten times or more. The chain links TRBV20-1 to TRBJ2-7; D assignment may be TRBD1 or TRBD2 (5 bases each). The CDR3 length is 12 residues. With 6 bases removed from V and 3 bases from J, the gap between germline ends came to 12 bases. Germline V gene data show CDR1 as DFQATT and CDR2 as SNEGSKA (reference sequence). The CDR3: CSAEGIGYEQYF. CDR3 nucleotide sequence: TGCAGTGCAGAGGGGATCGGCTACGAGCAGTACTTC.

This clonotype was observed at least ten times. J is TRBJ2-4 and V is TRBV7-9; D gene unclear. V was trimmed by 2 bases and J by 8 bases, leaving 7 bases between them. The CDR3 runs to 12 residues. Germline loops: CDR1 SEHNR, CDR2 FQNEAQ (reference sequence). CDR3 region: CASSLTEDIQYF. CDR3 nucleotide sequence: TGTGCCAGCAGCTTAACAGAGGACATTCAGTACTTC.

This clonotype was detected ten times or more. The genes are TRBV28 and TRBJ1-2; TRBD1 aligns across 9 bases. This CDR3 has 14 amino acids. The trim removed 6 bases at V and 8 bases at J, leaving 10 bases unmatched. CDR1 is MDHEN, CDR2 SYDVKM, per germline. The CDR3 loop reads CASSRTGEGQGYTF. CDR3 bases: TGTGCCAGCAGCAGGACAGGGGAGGGCCAGGGCTACACCTTC.

Ten or more counts support this clonotype. The chain couples TRBV29-1 to TRBJ1-1; D is unresolved. Trimming pared 7 bases from V and 0 bases from J, leaving 15 bases between. The CDR3 totals 14 residues. Germline values: CDR1 SQVTM, CDR2 ANQGSEA. The CDR3 bases are TGCAGCGGTAGTCTTGGCAGTCTGAACACTGAAGCTTTCTTT. Translated, it gives CSGSLGSLNTEAFF.

This clonotype showed up many times. This chain uses TRBV6-6 with TRBJ1-5, with D uncertain. The V gene lost 7 bases and the J gene lost 9 bases, with 16 bases spanning the gap. This CDR3 is built from 13 residues. Germline V CDR1 and CDR2: MNHNY, SVGAGI (reference sequence). The CDR3 DNA is TGTGCCAGCACTTTGGACGGCGAATGGCCCCAGCATTTT. Translating it yields CASTLDGEWPQHF.

This clonotype was seen ten or more times. This chain uses TRBV29-1 with TRBJ1-5; possibly TRBD1 for D (6 bases). Germline V gene data show CDR1 as SQVTM and CDR2 as ANQGSEA. The CDR3 loop spans 12 amino acids. The germline V and J ends were trimmed by 4 bases and 5 bases, with 9 bases remaining between them. The CDR3 spells CSVGGADQPQHF. The CDR3 nucleotides read TGCAGCGTTGGGGGGGCCGATCAGCCCCAGCATTTT. The entire variable domain, with the rest obtained from reference TRBV29-1 and TRBJ1-5, is as follows: SAVISQKPSRDICQRGTSLTIQCQVDSQVTMMFWYRQQPGQSLTLIATANQGSEATYESGFVIDKFPISRPNLTFSTLTVSNMSPEDSSIYLCSVGGADQPQHFGDGTRLSIL.

This clonotype was picked up a small number of times. The chain joins TRBV12-3 or TRBV12-4 to TRBJ1-1; TRBD1 matches 7 bases. V lost 6 bases, J lost 11 bases, and 9 bases stayed unmatched. The CDR3 consists of 12 residues. Written as DNA, the CDR3 is TGTGCCAGCAGCCGACAGGGATTGGATGCTTTCTTT. Protein: CASSRQGLDAFF.

The chain employs TRBV11-2 and TRBJ1-2; D is possibly TRBD1 (5 bases). This CDR3 comprises 14 residues. Per germline, CDR1 SGHAT and CDR2 FQNNGV. The V and J ends lost 5 bases and 4 bases respectively, with 14 bases between them. This CDR3 reads CASSPTQAGYGYTF. CDR3 nucleotides: TGTGCCAGCAGCCCCACACAGGCCGGCTATGGCTACACCTTC.

This clonotype occurred a few times. The chain uses TRBV5-6 and TRBJ1-2, with D hard to call. Germline loops: CDR1 SGHDT, CDR2 YYEEEE. This CDR3 comprises 16 residues. The V gene lost 0 bases and the J gene lost 0 bases, with 12 bases spanning the gap. CDR3 region: CASSLVAQPPNYGYTF. In DNA form, the CDR3 reads TGTGCCAGCAGCTTGGTAGCCCAACCCCCTAACTATGGCTACACCTTC.

The sample holds a few counts of this clonotype. V and J are TRBV7-2 and TRBJ1-6; D perhaps matches TRBD1 (5 bases). The germline V and J ends were trimmed by 5 bases and 8 bases, with 13 bases remaining between them. This CDR3 spans 14 amino acids. Per the germline V gene, CDR1 is SGHTA and CDR2 is FQGNSA. CDR3 coding DNA: TGTGCCAGCAGCAGCCGGGACGGGGATTCACCCCTCCACTTT. It yields the protein CASSSRDGDSPLHF.

This clonotype appeared many times. The gene calls are TRBV24-1 and TRBJ2-5, with D possibly being TRBD2 (6 bases). Between the trimmed V and J ends, which lost 2 bases and 2 bases, there was a span of 14 bases. Per germline, CDR1 KGHDR and CDR2 SFDVKD. This CDR3 contains 16 residues. CDR3 coding DNA: TGTGCCACCAGTGATTCCCGGGAGAGAGGTCAAGAGACCCAGTACTTC. Protein sequence: CATSDSRERGQETQYF.

This clonotype was counted at least ten times. The chain links TRBV3-1 to TRBJ2-7, with a tentative D call TRBD2 (5 bases). The germline V gene has CDR1 LGHDT and CDR2 YNNKEL (reference sequence). This CDR3 region has 15 residues. Trimming removed 1 base from V and 2 bases from J, with 12 bases in between. The CDR3 region is CASSQVPDSPYEQYF. DNA for the CDR3: TGTGCCAGCAGCCAAGTTCCGGACTCACCCTACGAGCAGTACTTC.

This clonotype was observed at least ten times. This chain links TRBV19 with TRBJ2-3, with 7 bases lining up with TRBD2. Germline CDR1 LNHDA, CDR2 SQIVND (reference sequence). With 3 bases clipped from V and 5 bases from J, the junction kept 5 bases outside the gene matches. CDR3 length: 14 residues. Written as DNA, the CDR3 is TGTGCCAGTAGTATGGCTAGCGGAAGAGATACGCAGTATTTT. Its protein product is CASSMASGRDTQYF.

The CDR3 region has the DNA TGCAGCGGCCGACAGCACCAAGAGACCCAGTACTTC. Its translation: CSGRQHQETQYF. The rearrangement joins TRBV29-1 to TRBJ2-5, with D perhaps matching TRBD1 (5 bases). This CDR3 has 12 amino acids. V lost 7 bases and J lost 0, with 9 bases in between. The germline gives CDR1 SQVTM, CDR2 ANQGSEA.

This clonotype was counted at least ten times. The chain combines TRBV7-9 with TRBJ2-1; 11 bases line up with TRBD2. The length of the CDR3 is 17 residues. Germline CDR1 is SEHNR and CDR2 is FQNEAQ (reference sequence). V gave up 2 bases and J gave up 5 bases; unmatched junction bases: 8. The CDR3 loop reads CASSLTSGGNYDNEQFF. The CDR3 DNA reads as TGTGCCAGCAGCTTAACTAGCGGGGGCAACTACGACAATGAGCAGTTCTTC.

This clonotype was counted only a few times. The chain employs TRBV2 and TRBJ2-1; TRBD1 aligns across 7 bases. V was clipped by 9 bases and J by 4 bases; unmatched bases: 6. Germline loops: CDR1 SNHLY, CDR2 FYNNEI. This CDR3 contains 13 residues. In nucleotides, the CDR3 is TGTGCCAGTGGGACAGAAGTATACAATGAGCAGTTCTTC. This codes for CASGTEVYNEQFF.

This clonotype was counted many times. The gene calls are TRBV6-5 and TRBJ1-1; D call uncertain. Between the trimmed V and J ends, which lost 0 bases and 5 bases, there was a span of 10 bases. Germline values: CDR1 MNHEY, CDR2 SVGAGI. The CDR3 has 14 amino acids. CDR3 residues: CASSYSFGVTEAFF. DNA for the CDR3: TGTGCCAGCAGTTACTCGTTCGGCGTAACTGAAGCTTTCTTT.

This clonotype was seen at least ten times. This chain uses TRBV6-4 with TRBJ2-6; no reliable D call. The CDR3 runs to 14 residues. V was shortened by 6 bases and J by 0 bases, with 6 bases between the two germline ends. Germline CDR1 and CDR2: MRHNA and SNTAGT. The CDR3 DNA follows: TGTGCCAGCAGCGGGTACTCTGGGGCCAACGTCCTGACTTTC. Its translation: CASSGYSGANVLTF.